This T cell receptor (beta chain) was identified during a study of blood T cell repertoires in COVID-19 (dated by TCRdb to 2020 to 2022). About the full investigation: The collaborator samples originated in the United States, Italy and Spain and spanned the acute and convalescent phases of COVID-19. The material from the prospective study consisted of cDNA or gDNA derived from T cells, B-cell-depleted T cells, or PBMCs. The dataset comprised deeply sampled blood TCRbeta repertoires from subjects exposed to, actively infected with, or recovered from COVID-19. A freely available public database, intended as a resource for researchers studying the immune response to SARS-CoV-2, is where the repertoires were released. The samples were drawn from two sources: the first 160 participants of the ongoing ImmuneRACE study, and 1,254 subjects contributed by 6 global collaborators. A de-identified subject ID, COVID-19 status, age in years and sex were almost always included in the sample metadata. Where available, HLA class I and class II types were taken from metadata supplied by the sample provider and were not determined by assay-based typing. Here is what the overall study found, with its caveats: The amount of clinical and demographic metadata varied by source and participant and was provided uncurated.

Points on this clone: The specificity of this receptor is unknown. Nothing much larger sits one base from this clone, and base qualities are not available.

Including cysteine and phenylalanine, the CDR3 has 17 amino acids. Only the CDR3 part of the read is kept: 51 bases, read in frame from the first base. CDR1 and CDR2 were assigned from the germline V gene (reference sequence) as SSHAT and FNYEAQ. Clipping removes 5 bases from V and 1 base from J, with 6 as the unmatched junction base count. TCRbeta CDR3 regions were amplified from genomic DNA by means of the immunoSEQ Assay, a bias-controlled multiplex PCR. For the original study's pipeline: Nucleated cell counts per sample were estimated from amplification of reference gene primers within the assay. To quantify the absolute abundance of each unique TCRbeta CDR3 rearrangement, sequence reads were collapsed and filtered. Productive Simpson clonality was computed per sample as the square root of Simpson's diversity index over productive rearrangements. The source is immuneACCESS, and TCRdb retained only in-frame sequences with V and J called. Part of the clones is not carried over; for the studies checked, unresolved V genes explain less than half of this, and the remainder is unexplained. The V and J calls and the clone size are those of that table, but D and trimming were determined from the DNA. The sample table lists approximately 150,000 clones, over 85% of them with a count of one. The leading ten clones occupy 18% of the sample.

Each collaborating institution followed its own protocols to collect whole blood in K2EDTA tubes. Collaborator samples were shipped for TCRbeta analysis as frozen whole blood, isolated PBMCs, or DNA extracted from either sample type. The V and J segments used are TRBV7-7 and TRBJ2-3, and 13 junctional nucleotides match TRBD2. The TCR originated in a man aged 60 to 75 with active or convalescent COVID-19. Input material: peripheral blood. The CDR3 reads CASSEGTSGARTDTQYF. The nucleotides are TGTGCCAGCAGCGAGGGGACTAGCGGGGCCCGCACAGATACGCAGTATTTT.